This record covers a single TCR beta chain. Its cognate antigen has yet to be identified. Qualities for individual bases were not recorded, and no much larger clone is one base off. The data are from a study of post-analysis software for immune sequencing data (dated by TCRdb to between 2014 and 2017). Background for the entire study: The recorded disease courses included relapsing-remitting, secondary progressive and progressive-relapsing multiple sclerosis, and some patients had no subtype annotation. Patient repertoires were compared against 11 previously published healthy control repertoires from donors aged 6 to 25 years. A subset of samples was prepared in parallel using single-end sample barcoding, then pooled and co-amplified after Illumina adapter ligation. Study-level results and caveats: The control group was slightly older than the multiple sclerosis patient group. Multiple sclerosis patients had significantly lower normalized Chao1 diversity than controls, a result that suggests substantial peripheral T-cell clonal expansion. Direct clustering with F measure showed strong co-clustering of samples prepared in the same batch, prompting a batch-effect correction. Significantly higher frequencies in patients than in controls were found for five or six TRBV segments, including TRBV5-6, TRBV5-1 and TRBV20-1.

The CDR3 runs 18 residues from the cysteine to the phenylalanine. The entry retains the CDR3 DNA only, 54 bases that are in frame from base 1. Trimming accounts for 4 bases at V and 6 bases at J, while the number of junction bases matched to no gene is 15. The germline V gene provides CDR1 SGHRS and CDR2 YFSETQ. Receptor amplification or capture employed PCR. Sequencing used an Illumina HiSeq 2500. Unique molecular identifiers were incorporated into TCR beta cDNA libraries to reduce PCR and sequencing biases. Every 1 to 10 million input T cells yielded around 500,000 cDNA molecules, meaning each molecule approximated one T cell. Patient libraries were prepared and sequenced with the same protocol used for the earlier healthy control dataset. Within a given batch, samples were prepared together, multiplexed and sequenced on the same HiSeq lane. Regarding the original processing steps: Raw barcoded reads were processed with MIGEC, and single-read molecular identifier groups were discarded before consensus assembly and CDR3 extraction. VDJtools was used for post-analysis of the clonotype tables, and diversity was normalized by down-sampling every dataset to the size of the smallest sample. Repertoire overlap clustering matched CDR3 amino acid but not nucleotide sequences to correct batch-related cross-sample contamination. The public reads were run again by TCRdb, first through fastp at Q25 and then through MiXCR, and only productive beta chains were kept. Every entry covers one CDR3 protein and lists the most common genes and DNA from its rows. These V and J calls derive from TCRdb rather than the authors' analysis. The table for this sample lists fewer than 550,000 distinct CDR3 sequences; 34% of them were counted only once. The leading ten clones occupy 6% of the sample.

TCR beta repertoires were profiled from peripheral blood of under 15 young patients with multiple sclerosis to demonstrate the VDJtools post-analysis software. The multiple sclerosis patients were children and adolescents ranging in age from 6 to 15 years. The origin of this receptor is a girl aged 2 to 17 with multiple sclerosis. The chain couples TRBV5-1 to TRBJ2-1, and TRBD2 aligns with 11 junction nucleotides. Sequenced input: blood. In nucleotides, the sequence is TGCGCCAGCAGCCTGGGGCTAGCGGGGGGCCTACTAAGCAATGAGCAGTTCTTC. This gives the protein CASSLGLAGGLLSNEQFF.